What follows are 27 T cell receptor beta chains derived from one specimen sequenced in a study of blood T cell repertoires in COVID-19. Repertoires were generated with immunoSEQ multiplex PCR, while TCRdb's copy carries only in-frame clones and drops some. Altogether under 150,000 clones are present, 79% being singletons, with the ten largest covering around 3.3%. The sequencing sample was made of peripheral blood. The receptors shown here come from a man between 60 and 70 years old with acute or convalescent COVID-19.

This chain connects TRBV30 to TRBJ2-5, with D possibly being TRBD2 (7 bases). CDR3 length: 13 amino acids. Germline loops: CDR1 GTSNPN, CDR2 SVGIG (reference sequence). V was clipped by 2 bases and J by 5 bases, with 12 bases between them. CDR3 loop: CAWSRGGLETQYF. CDR3 nucleotides: TGTGCCTGGAGTAGGGGGGGATTGGAGACCCAGTACTTC.

The chain combines TRBV27 with TRBJ1-4; D is perhaps TRBD1 (6 bases). The CDR3 is made up of 13 amino acids. CDR1 is MNHEY and CDR2 is SMNVEV in the germline V gene (reference sequence). The V end lost 5 bases, the J end lost 5 bases, and 9 bases lay between the germline ends. In DNA form, the CDR3 reads TGTGCCAGCAGTCAGGGGAAGAATGAAAAACTGTTTTTT. Its protein is CASSQGKNEKLFF.

The chain recombines TRBV7-2 with TRBJ2-7; 11 bases map to TRBD1. Germline assignment: CDR1 SGHTA and CDR2 FQGNSA. J was trimmed by 5 bases and V by 5 bases; bases with no gene match: 2. This CDR3 has 13 residues. The CDR3 loop is CASSEDRGHEQYF. CDR3 DNA: TGTGCCAGCAGCGAGGACAGGGGGCACGAGCAGTACTTC.

J is TRBJ2-5 and V is TRBV18, with 8 bases aligning to TRBD2. Germline-derived CDR1 and CDR2 are KGHSH and LQKENI. The CDR3 loop spans 16 amino acids. Losses at the gene ends were 3 bases for V and 2 bases for J; bases not matched to a gene: 8. The CDR3 nucleotides are TGTGCCAGCTCACCCACCTCTAGCGGGCTTCAAGAGACCCAGTACTTC. Its protein is CASSPTSSGLQETQYF.

J is TRBJ1-4 and V is TRBV2, with D perhaps TRBD1 (6 bases). Trimming removed 8 bases from V and 8 bases from J, with 18 bases in between. Germline V gene data show CDR1 as SNHLY and CDR2 as FYNNEI. The CDR3 is made up of 14 amino acids. The CDR3 region has the DNA TGTGCCAGCGTAGGGGGGGGCATTCAGGAAAAACTGTTTTTT. This sequence encodes CASVGGGIQEKLFF.

V gene TRBV9 combines with J gene TRBJ1-1; no clear D. Trimming shortened V by 0 bases and J by 8 bases, and 14 bases separated the two germline ends. Germline V gene data show CDR1 as SGDLS and CDR2 as YYNGEE. There are 14 residues in the CDR3. CDR3 sequence (DNA): TGTGCCAGCAGCGTAGACATTTCCGACAAGGAAGCTTTCTTT. It is translated as CASSVDISDKEAFF.

The V gene is TRBV3-1 (or the pseudogene TRBV3-2), the J gene TRBJ2-7; 9 nucleotides match TRBD1. V shed 3 bases and J 5 bases; nucleotides not matched to a gene: 8. Germline V gene lookup returns CDR1 LGHDT and CDR2 YNNKEL (reference sequence). The CDR3 loop spans 15 amino acids. In nucleotides, the CDR3 is TGTGCCAGCAGCCACGGGACAGGGAGAATGGACGAGCAGTACTTC. The encoded protein is CASSHGTGRMDEQYF.

The V gene is TRBV27, the J gene TRBJ1-3; tentatively, D is TRBD1 (5 bases). The V and J ends lost 6 bases and 7 bases respectively, with 19 bases between them. The length of the CDR3 is 15 residues. Germline CDR1 and CDR2: MNHEY and SMNVEV (reference sequence). This CDR3 is CASRTLGGRGNTIYF. The CDR3 DNA reads as TGTGCCAGCAGAACCTTGGGGGGAAGAGGGAACACCATATATTTT.

CDR3 sequence: CASSHLAGSYNEQFF. CDR3 coding DNA: TGTGCCAGCAGTCATCTAGCGGGAAGCTACAATGAGCAGTTCTTC. The gene calls are TRBV6-5 and TRBJ2-1, with 9 positions matching TRBD2. The CDR3 is 15 amino acids. The V segment lost 5 bases and the J segment 3 bases; nucleotides outside the gene matches: 5. Per the germline V gene, CDR1 is MNHEY and CDR2 is SVGAGI.

The J gene is TRBJ2-7, the V gene TRBV12-3 or TRBV12-4, with TRBD2 as a possible D gene (6 bases). The length of the CDR3 is 13 residues. Trimming took 3 bases from V and 3 from J, leaving 9 bases between them. This CDR3 reads CASSFGGDYEQYF. The CDR3 DNA reads TGTGCCAGCAGTTTCGGAGGGGACTACGAGCAGTACTTC.

The chain joins TRBV6-6 to TRBJ2-1, with TRBD2 matching 11 bases. The CDR3 spans 13 residues. Germline V gives CDR1 MNHNY, CDR2 SVGAGI (reference sequence). J gave up 7 bases and V 5 bases, and 1 base lay outside the gene matches. Here the CDR3 reads CASSGTSGNEQFF. The CDR3 DNA reads as TGTGCCAGCAGTGGGACTAGCGGTAATGAGCAGTTCTTC.

J is TRBJ2-7 and V is TRBV6-5; 7 bases are a match to TRBD1. Per the germline V gene, CDR1 is MNHEY and CDR2 is SVGAGI. The CDR3 is 14 residues long. V lost 2 bases to trimming and J lost 6 bases; unmatched junction nucleotides: 7. The CDR3 region has the DNA TGTGCCAGCAGTTACGACAGGGTAAATAGCGAGCAGTACTTC. Amino acids: CASSYDRVNSEQYF.

This clone was detected a few times. The chain combines TRBV6-1 with TRBJ1-1; no reliable D call. Germline V gives CDR1 MNHNS, CDR2 SASEGT. The V end lost 3 bases, the J end lost 4 bases, and 12 bases lay between the germline ends. The length of the CDR3 is 14 residues. Here the CDR3 reads CASSDKTGFTEAFF. CDR3 in DNA: TGTGCCAGCAGTGATAAGACGGGGTTCACTGAAGCTTTCTTT.

V usage is TRBV6-5 and J usage is TRBJ1-2, with D possibly TRBD1 on 5 matching bases. The CDR3 is made up of 12 amino acids. Looked up from germline, CDR1 is MNHEY and CDR2 is SVGAGI. Deletions cut 6 bases from V and 7 bases from J, with 12 bases between. CDR3 nucleotide sequence: TGTGCCAGCAGCCGCCTCGGGGGTGGCTACACCTTC. This gives the protein CASSRLGGGYTF.

This chain uses TRBV2 with TRBJ2-3, with 7 bases that match TRBD2. Germline CDR1 is SNHLY and CDR2 is FYNNEI. The CDR3 contains 14 residues. V shed 7 bases, J shed 0 bases, and the junction held 4 bases outside the gene matches. CDR3: CASNWGGSTDTQYF. DNA of the CDR3: TGTGCCAGCAACTGGGGGGGAAGCACAGATACGCAGTATTTT.

The CDR3, as DNA: TGTGCCAGCAGCGAGCGAAATCCCTCCTACAATGAGCAGTTCTTC. Protein product: CASSERNPSYNEQFF. This sequence joins TRBV6-5 and TRBJ2-1; D gene uncertain. The germline V and J ends were trimmed by 6 bases and 0 bases, with 12 bases remaining between them. CDR3 size: 15 residues. The germline V gene encodes CDR1 MNHEY and CDR2 SVGAGI.

The chain uses TRBV7-6 and TRBJ2-5; a possible D gene is TRBD1 (5 bases). Germline CDR1 reads SGHVS; CDR2 reads FNYEAQ. V was shortened by 0 bases and J by 2 bases, with 10 bases between the two germline ends. There are 15 residues in the CDR3. The chain's CDR3 is CASSLARTPQETQYF. The CDR3 bases are TGTGCCAGCAGCTTAGCCCGGACACCTCAAGAGACCCAGTACTTC.

This clone turned up a few times. This chain links TRBV24-1 with TRBJ2-2; TRBD1 agrees at 9 bases. The germline V gene has CDR1 KGHDR and CDR2 SFDVKD. The CDR3 covers 14 residues. V was pared by 6 bases and J by 4 bases, with 2 bases of the junction left unmatched. CDR3 in DNA: TGTGCCACCAGTAGGACAGGGGTCACCGGGGAGCTGTTTTTT. It is translated as CATSRTGVTGELFF.

The chain joins TRBV27 to TRBJ1-5; 9 bases align to TRBD1. V was pared by 6 bases and J by 2 bases, with 2 bases of the junction left unmatched. This CDR3 is built from 14 residues. In germline, CDR1 is MNHEY, CDR2 SMNVEV (reference sequence). CDR3 sequence reads: CASRRTGGNQPQHF. In DNA form, the CDR3 reads TGTGCCAGCAGAAGGACAGGGGGCAATCAGCCCCAGCATTTT.

In this sample, this clone turned up a few times. The chain joins TRBV5-1 to TRBJ1-1, with TRBD1 matching 9 bases. V lost 4 bases, J lost 0 bases, and 7 bases stayed unmatched. Germline assignment: CDR1 SGHRS and CDR2 YFSETQ. The CDR3 is made up of 16 amino acids. The DNA of the CDR3 is TGCGCCAGCAGCCTACAGGGGGCCCCGATGAACACTGAAGCTTTCTTT. Its translation: CASSLQGAPMNTEAFF. Based on the CDR3 plus reference TRBV5-1 and TRBJ1-1, the full variable domain is KAGVTQTPRYLIKTRGQQVTLSCSPISGHRSVSWYQQTPGQGLQFLFEYFSETQRNKGNFPGRFSGRQFSNSRSEMNVSTLELGDSALYLCASSLQGAPMNTEAFFGQGTRLTVV.

This clone was observed a single time. The chain recombines TRBV4-1 with TRBJ2-7, with 11 positions matching TRBD1. This CDR3 spans 15 amino acids. Germline V lookup: CDR1 MGHRA, CDR2 YSYEKL. V shed 3 bases and J 2 bases; nucleotides not matched to a gene: 3. CDR3: CASSHPGQGAYEQYF. The CDR3, as DNA: TGCGCCAGCAGCCACCCGGGACAGGGGGCCTACGAGCAGTACTTC.

The rearrangement joins TRBV18 to TRBJ1-3, with no clear D. The CDR3 runs 14 residues. The ends were cut back, 2 bases at V and 3 bases at J, with 8 bases in the middle. Germline V gene sequence: CDR1 KGHSH, CDR2 LQKENI. The CDR3 region is CASSPGSFGNTIYF. The CDR3 region has the DNA TGTGCCAGCTCACCAGGGAGTTTTGGAAACACCATATATTTT.

The rearrangement joins TRBV2 to TRBJ2-5; tentative D call: TRBD2 (6 bases). Deletions cut 4 bases from V and 4 bases from J, with 10 bases between. Germline V gene sequence: CDR1 SNHLY, CDR2 FYNNEI. CDR3 length equals 13 residues. CDR3 region: CASSAARGETQYF. The CDR3 DNA reads TGTGCCAGCAGTGCGGCGCGGGGAGAGACCCAGTACTTC.

The chain uses TRBV7-2 and TRBJ2-5, with D unclear. The ends were cut back, 2 bases at V and 3 bases at J, with 7 bases in the middle. This CDR3 is 13 amino acids long. CDR1 SGHTA and CDR2 FQGNSA come from the germline V gene. CDR3 amino acids: CASSLSSEETQYF. CDR3 bases: TGTGCCAGCAGCTTATCTTCTGAAGAGACCCAGTACTTC.

The chain combines TRBV5-5 with TRBJ2-2; possibly TRBD1 for D (6 bases). The V gene's germline CDR1 is SGHKS and CDR2 YYEKEE (reference sequence). Trimming removed 1 base at V and 7 bases at J, with 11 bases between. The CDR3 consists of 14 residues. The CDR3 is CASSLLLGGGELFF. CDR3 DNA: TGTGCCAGCAGCTTGCTTCTAGGGGGCGGGGAGCTGTTTTTT.

The V call is TRBV5-4, the J call TRBJ1-1, with 8 bases aligning to TRBD1. V dropped 5 bases and J dropped 0; count of bases not matched to a gene: 9. CDR3 length equals 16 residues. Germline CDR1 reads SGHNT; CDR2 reads YYREEE (reference sequence). CDR3 loop: CASSPGQGDLNTEAFF. Here the CDR3 DNA reads TGTGCCAGCAGTCCCGGACAGGGCGATTTGAACACTGAAGCTTTCTTT.

The chain is built from TRBV7-2 and TRBJ1-2, with a weak D call TRBD1 (6 bases). The CDR3 loop spans 13 amino acids. CDR1 is SGHTA, CDR2 FQGNSA, per germline. V lost 8 bases, J lost 7 bases, and 17 bases lay in between. DNA for the CDR3: TGTGCCAGCTTAAAAGAGGGCAGGGGTGGCTACACCTTC. Translated, it gives CASLKEGRGGYTF.